A selection of T cell receptor beta chains follows, all from one sample in a study of blood T cells in healthy people across ages. Via MiXCR, TCRdb re-called the 5' RACE reads, giving one row per CDR3 protein. The sample contains 850,000 or so distinct CDR3 sequences, roughly 26% of which appear only once. The sample was blood. The receptor set was obtained from a woman aged 80 or over in good health. Each CDR3 is given with its conserved first and last residue. The D gene is left open where the match is weak. The size of a clone is reported for some rows only, either as once, few or many, or as a class for expanded clones.

cdr3_aa: CASSRDRGFNEQFF; cdr3_nt: TGCGCCAGCAGCCGGGACAGGGGGTTCAATGAGCAGTTCTTC; v_call: TRBV5-1; d_call: TRBD1; j_call: TRBJ2-1; clone_size: many
cdr3_aa: CASSLAVSSTESRYEQYF; cdr3_nt: TGTGCCAGCAGTTTAGCCGTATCCTCGACGGAGAGTCGCTACGAGCAGTACTTC; v_call: TRBV27; d_call: -; j_call: TRBJ2-7; clone_size: -
cdr3_aa: CASSLSGNTQYF; cdr3_nt: TGTGCCAGCAGTTTATCGGGTAATACGCAGTATTTT; v_call: TRBV12-3/TRBV12-4; d_call: -; j_call: TRBJ2-3; clone_size: many
cdr3_aa: CASSLVGATYEQYF; cdr3_nt: TGTGCCAGCAGCTTAGTTGGCGCTACCTACGAGCAGTACTTC; v_call: TRBV7-2; d_call: -; j_call: TRBJ2-7; clone_size: many
cdr3_aa: CSARDPSKPGSTEAFF; cdr3_nt: TGCAGTGCTAGAGATCCTTCCAAGCCTGGGAGCACTGAAGCTTTCTTT; v_call: TRBV20-1; d_call: -; j_call: TRBJ1-1; clone_size: -
cdr3_aa: CAISPRQGTGTDTQYF; cdr3_nt: TGTGCCATCAGTCCCAGACAGGGAACAGGCACAGATACGCAGTATTTT; v_call: TRBV10-3; d_call: TRBD1; j_call: TRBJ2-3; clone_size: many
cdr3_aa: CASTYGTGGTDTQYF; cdr3_nt: TGTGCCAGCACCTATGGGACAGGGGGCACAGATACGCAGTATTTT; v_call: TRBV7-9; d_call: TRBD1; j_call: TRBJ2-3; clone_size: many
cdr3_aa: CASTPPYEQYF; cdr3_nt: TGTGCCAGCACCCCGCCATACGAGCAGTACTTC; v_call: TRBV14; d_call: -; j_call: TRBJ2-7; clone_size: many
cdr3_aa: CASSPPGSYNEQYF; cdr3_nt: TGCGCCAGCAGCCCACCCGGCAGTTACAATGAGCAGTACTTC; v_call: TRBV4-3; d_call: -; j_call: TRBJ2-7; clone_size: -
cdr3_aa: CASSPRKSGGIIEQFF; cdr3_nt: TGTGCCAGCAGTCCCCGGAAAAGCGGGGGAATTATTGAGCAGTTCTTC; v_call: TRBV12-3/TRBV12-4; d_call: TRBD2; j_call: TRBJ2-1; clone_size: many
cdr3_aa: CASSEALASTQYF; cdr3_nt: TGTGCCAGCAGTGAAGCGCTAGCAAGTACGCAGTATTTT; v_call: TRBV2; d_call: -; j_call: TRBJ2-3; clone_size: few
cdr3_aa: CATSPRGRASSTGTRYF; cdr3_nt: TGTGCCACCAGCCCTAGGGGAAGAGCCTCTAGCACAGGTACGCGGTATTTT; v_call: TRBV24-1; d_call: -; j_call: TRBJ2-3; clone_size: once
cdr3_aa: CASSLGSARGEKFF; cdr3_nt: TGTGCCAGCAGCTTAGGGTCCGCCCGGGGTGAGAAGTTCTTC; v_call: TRBV7-2; d_call: -; j_call: TRBJ2-1; clone_size: -
cdr3_aa: CASSYGDSTDTQYF; cdr3_nt: TGTGCCAGCAGTTATGGGGACAGCACAGATACGCAGTATTTT; v_call: TRBV7-9; d_call: -; j_call: TRBJ2-3; clone_size: few
cdr3_aa: CASSLGKQGIDEQYF; cdr3_nt: TGTGCCAGCAGCTTAGGAAAACAGGGGATAGACGAGCAGTACTTC; v_call: TRBV7-2; d_call: TRBD1; j_call: TRBJ2-7; clone_size: -
cdr3_aa: CASSQRSTDTQYF; cdr3_nt: TGTGCCAGCAGCCAGCGATCCACAGATACGCAGTATTTT; v_call: TRBV3-1; d_call: -; j_call: TRBJ2-3; clone_size: many
cdr3_aa: CASSSDRSLSGNTIYF; cdr3_nt: TGTGCCAGCAGCAGTGACAGGTCCCTCTCTGGAAACACCATATATTTT; v_call: TRBV7-2; d_call: -; j_call: TRBJ1-3; clone_size: -
cdr3_aa: CASSKRVPGTGTDTQYF; cdr3_nt: TGTGCCAGCTCCAAAAGGGTCCCGGGGACGGGGACAGATACGCAGTATTTT; v_call: TRBV6-2/TRBV6-3; d_call: -; j_call: TRBJ2-3; clone_size: few
cdr3_aa: CSPKRNINTEAFF; cdr3_nt: TGCAGTCCTAAAAGAAACATCAACACTGAAGCTTTCTTT; v_call: TRBV20-1; d_call: -; j_call: TRBJ1-1; clone_size: few
cdr3_aa: CASSLGGLVGTEAFF; cdr3_nt: TGTGCCAGCAGCTTAGGGGGACTTGTGGGTACTGAAGCTTTCTTT; v_call: TRBV7-9; d_call: -; j_call: TRBJ1-1; clone_size: many
cdr3_aa: CASSLDLRTAAYEQYF; cdr3_nt: TGTGCCAGCAGCTTAGACCTAAGGACAGCTGCCTACGAGCAGTACTTC; v_call: TRBV7-2; d_call: -; j_call: TRBJ2-7; clone_size: many
cdr3_aa: CASSLAGHSYYNEQFF; cdr3_nt: TGTGCCAGCAGTTTAGCGGGACACTCGTACTACAATGAGCAGTTCTTC; v_call: TRBV27; d_call: -; j_call: TRBJ2-1; clone_size: few
cdr3_aa: CSVATSGGINEQFF; cdr3_nt: TGCAGCGTCGCAACTAGCGGGGGGATCAATGAGCAGTTCTTC; v_call: TRBV29-1; d_call: TRBD2; j_call: TRBJ2-1; clone_size: many
cdr3_aa: CASSPAGLASGELFF; cdr3_nt: TGTGCCAGCAGCCCGGCCGGTTTGGCCTCCGGGGAGCTGTTTTTT; v_call: TRBV5-5; d_call: -; j_call: TRBJ2-2; clone_size: -
cdr3_aa: CASSQGPRGNTEAFF; cdr3_nt: TGTGCCAGCAGCCAGGGACCGCGCGGTAACACTGAAGCTTTCTTT; v_call: TRBV28; d_call: -; j_call: TRBJ1-1; clone_size: many
cdr3_aa: CASSSSGLYEQYF; cdr3_nt: TGTGCCAGCAGCTCCTCCGGCCTCTACGAGCAGTACTTC; v_call: TRBV7-9; d_call: -; j_call: TRBJ2-7; clone_size: many
cdr3_aa: CASSVTTGDYNEQFF; cdr3_nt: TGTGCCAGCAGCGTAACGACAGGGGACTACAATGAGCAGTTCTTC; v_call: TRBV9; d_call: TRBD1; j_call: TRBJ2-1; clone_size: -
cdr3_aa: CASSPGSYYGYTF; cdr3_nt: TGTGCCAGCAGCCCCGGGAGTTACTATGGCTACACCTTC; v_call: TRBV14; d_call: -; j_call: TRBJ1-2; clone_size: many
cdr3_aa: CASRFYRQGKTQYF; cdr3_nt: TGTGCCAGCAGATTCTACCGACAGGGGAAGACCCAGTACTTC; v_call: TRBV28; d_call: TRBD1; j_call: TRBJ2-5; clone_size: -
cdr3_aa: CASSFLGTSGYNEQFF; cdr3_nt: TGCGCCAGCAGCTTCCTCGGGACTAGCGGTTACAATGAGCAGTTCTTC; v_call: TRBV5-1; d_call: TRBD2; j_call: TRBJ2-1; clone_size: -
cdr3_aa: CSAYRGSYEQYF; cdr3_nt: TGCAGTGCCTACAGGGGCTCCTACGAGCAGTACTTC; v_call: TRBV20-1; d_call: TRBD1; j_call: TRBJ2-7; clone_size: -
cdr3_aa: CATSDRWEETQYF; cdr3_nt: TGTGCCACCAGTGATCGGTGGGAAGAGACCCAGTACTTC; v_call: TRBV24-1; d_call: -; j_call: TRBJ2-5; clone_size: many
cdr3_aa: CASSLAQTNYGYTF; cdr3_nt: TGTGCCAGCAGTTTAGCACAGACTAACTATGGCTACACCTTC; v_call: TRBV12-3/TRBV12-4; d_call: -; j_call: TRBJ1-2; clone_size: many
cdr3_aa: CATSGSGATPSYNEQFF; cdr3_nt: TGTGCCACCAGTGGCTCGGGGGCAACGCCCTCCTACAATGAGCAGTTCTTC; v_call: TRBV24-1; d_call: -; j_call: TRBJ2-1; clone_size: few
cdr3_aa: CASSEQAGGDTQYF; cdr3_nt: TGTGCCAGCAGTGAGCAAGCGGGCGGAGATACGCAGTATTTT; v_call: TRBV2; d_call: -; j_call: TRBJ2-3; clone_size: many
cdr3_aa: CAISESRGGDTQYF; cdr3_nt: TGTGCCATCAGTGAGTCGAGGGGGGGCGATACGCAGTATTTT; v_call: TRBV10-3; d_call: -; j_call: TRBJ2-3; clone_size: few
cdr3_aa: CASSRGGLLSGANVLTF; cdr3_nt: TGTGCCAGCAGTCGTGGGGGCCTACTCTCTGGGGCCAACGTCCTGACTTTC; v_call: TRBV6-2/TRBV6-3; d_call: -; j_call: TRBJ2-6; clone_size: many
cdr3_aa: CASSLTGLAYSTDTQYF; cdr3_nt: TGTGCCAGCAGCTTAACGGGACTAGCTTATAGCACAGATACGCAGTATTTT; v_call: TRBV7-2; d_call: TRBD2; j_call: TRBJ2-3; clone_size: many
cdr3_aa: CASSLAIQDTQYF; cdr3_nt: TGTGCCAGCAGCTTAGCGATCCAGGATACGCAGTATTTT; v_call: TRBV7-2; d_call: -; j_call: TRBJ2-3; clone_size: -
cdr3_aa: CSARDLVRQGGVSIQYF; cdr3_nt: TGCAGTGCTAGAGATCTAGTCCGACAGGGGGGGGTTAGCATTCAGTACTTC; v_call: TRBV20-1; d_call: TRBD1; j_call: TRBJ2-4; clone_size: -
cdr3_aa: CAWSVKGTYEQYF; cdr3_nt: TGTGCCTGGAGTGTTAAGGGTACCTACGAGCAGTACTTC; v_call: TRBV30; d_call: -; j_call: TRBJ2-7; clone_size: -
cdr3_aa: CASSTSDSNNSPLHF; cdr3_nt: TGTGCCAGCAGCACCTCGGACAGCAATAATTCACCCCTCCACTTT; v_call: TRBV9; d_call: -; j_call: TRBJ1-6; clone_size: many